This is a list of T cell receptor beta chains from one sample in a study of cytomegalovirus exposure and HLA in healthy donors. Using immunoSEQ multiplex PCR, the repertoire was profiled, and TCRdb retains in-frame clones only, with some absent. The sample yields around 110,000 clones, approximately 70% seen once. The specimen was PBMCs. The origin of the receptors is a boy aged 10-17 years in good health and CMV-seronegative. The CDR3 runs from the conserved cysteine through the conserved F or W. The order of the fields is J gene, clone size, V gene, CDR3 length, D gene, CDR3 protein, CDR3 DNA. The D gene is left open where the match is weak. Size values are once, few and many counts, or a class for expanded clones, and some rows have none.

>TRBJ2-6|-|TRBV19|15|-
CASSKGISGANVLTF
TGTGCCAGTAGTAAGGGGATCTCTGGGGCCAACGTCCTGACTTTC
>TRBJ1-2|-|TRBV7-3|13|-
CASSFGGFSGYTF
TGTGCCAGCAGCTTTGGTGGTTTTAGTGGCTACACCTTC
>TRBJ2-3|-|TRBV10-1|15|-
CASSESARPTDTQYF
TGCGCCAGCAGTGAGTCGGCGCGGCCCACAGATACGCAGTATTTT
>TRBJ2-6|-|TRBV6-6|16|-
CASSYGQGAGANVLTF
TGTGCCAGCAGTTACGGCCAAGGGGCAGGGGCCAACGTCCTGACTTTC
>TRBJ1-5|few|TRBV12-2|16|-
CASRLGRQGRNQPQHF
TGTGCAAGTCGCTTAGGCCGGCAGGGCCGCAATCAGCCCCAGCATTTT
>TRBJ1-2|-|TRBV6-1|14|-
CASSVEVSVYGYTF
TGTGCCAGCAGTGTCGAGGTTTCGGTCTATGGCTACACCTTC
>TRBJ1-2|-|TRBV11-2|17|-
CASSSPRTDQSFYGYTF
TGTGCCAGCAGCTCACCAAGGACAGACCAGAGCTTCTATGGCTACACCTTC
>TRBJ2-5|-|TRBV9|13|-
CASSPGSHQTQYF
TGTGCCAGCAGTCCCGGGTCGCACCAGACCCAGTACTTC
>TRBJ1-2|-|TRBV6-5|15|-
CASSYSISDGYGYTF
TGTGCCAGCAGTTACTCGATTTCAGACGGGTATGGCTACACCTTC
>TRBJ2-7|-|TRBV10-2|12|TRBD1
CAGGQGFYEQYF
TGCGCCGGTGGACAGGGGTTTTACGAGCAGTACTTC
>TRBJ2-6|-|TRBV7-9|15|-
CASSLGRAGANVLTF
TGTGCCAGCAGCTTAGGGCGGGCTGGGGCCAACGTCCTGACTTTC
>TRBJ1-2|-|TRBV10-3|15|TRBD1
CAISDLGTGMGGYTF
TGTGCCATCAGTGACCTCGGGACAGGGATGGGTGGCTACACCTTC
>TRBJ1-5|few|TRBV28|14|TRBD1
CASGSGQGVQPQHF
TGTGCCAGCGGATCAGGACAGGGTGTTCAGCCCCAGCATTTT
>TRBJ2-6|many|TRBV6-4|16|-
CASSDSQNSGANVLTF
TGTGCCAGCAGTGACTCACAAAACTCTGGGGCCAACGTCCTGACTTTC
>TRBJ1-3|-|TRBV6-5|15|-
CASSTGQFSGNTIYF
TGTGCCAGCAGTACCGGACAGTTCTCTGGAAACACCATATATTTT
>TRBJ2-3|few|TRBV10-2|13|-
CATRGGLPDTQYF
TGCGCCACCAGGGGGGGGCTTCCAGATACGCAGTATTTT
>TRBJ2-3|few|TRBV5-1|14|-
CASSLGWGADTQYF
TGCGCCAGCAGCTTGGGGTGGGGGGCAGATACGCAGTATTTT
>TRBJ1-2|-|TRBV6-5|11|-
CASSGAYGYTF
TGTGCCAGCAGTGGGGCCTATGGCTACACCTTC
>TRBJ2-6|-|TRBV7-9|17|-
CASSPRGERLGANVLTF
TGTGCCAGCAGCCCCCGCGGGGAACGGCTGGGGGCCAACGTCCTGACTTTC
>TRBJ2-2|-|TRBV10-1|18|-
CASRECEILRGNTGELFF
TGCGCCAGCAGAGAGTGCGAGATTTTGCGGGGGAACACCGGGGAGCTGTTTTTT
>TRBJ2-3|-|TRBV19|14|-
CASSIRTSTDTQYF
TGTGCCAGTAGTATACGGACTAGCACAGATACGCAGTATTTT
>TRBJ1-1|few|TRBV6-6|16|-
CASVGTGGFTGPEAFF
TGTGCCAGCGTGGGGACGGGGGGGTTTACGGGTCCTGAAGCTTTCTTT
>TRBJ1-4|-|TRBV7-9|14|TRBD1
CASSLGGWDEKLFF
TGTGCCAGCAGCCTAGGGGGCTGGGATGAAAAACTGTTTTTT
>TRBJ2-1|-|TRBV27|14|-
CASSSLGPYNEQFF
TGTGCCAGCAGTTCGCTGGGGCCCTACAATGAGCAGTTCTTC
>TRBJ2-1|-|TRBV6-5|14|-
CASSYVAPPGEQFF
TGTGCCAGCAGTTACGTGGCCCCCCCGGGTGAGCAGTTCTTC
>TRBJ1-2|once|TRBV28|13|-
CASSRGGGYGYTF
TGTGCCAGCAGTCGAGGGGGTGGCTATGGCTACACCTTC
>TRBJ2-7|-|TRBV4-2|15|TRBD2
CASSGTSGSSYEQYF
TGTGCCAGCTCAGGGACTAGCGGGAGCTCCTACGAGCAGTACTTC
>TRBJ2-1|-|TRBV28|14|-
CASTRRAAYNEQFF
TGTGCCAGCACTAGACGAGCGGCCTACAATGAGCAGTTCTTC
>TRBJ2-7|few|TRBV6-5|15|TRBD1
CASSHHGQGSYEQYF
TGTGCCAGCAGTCACCATGGACAGGGTTCCTACGAGCAGTACTTC
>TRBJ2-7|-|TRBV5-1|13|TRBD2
CASSLTSGVEQYF
TGCGCCAGCAGCTTAACTAGCGGCGTCGAGCAGTACTTC
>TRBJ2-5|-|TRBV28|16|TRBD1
CASSSPGTGSSETQYF
TGTGCCAGCAGTAGTCCCGGGACAGGGTCATCAGAGACCCAGTACTTC
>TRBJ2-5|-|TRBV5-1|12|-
CASSLDRETQYF
TGCGCCAGCAGCTTGGACAGGGAGACCCAGTACTTC
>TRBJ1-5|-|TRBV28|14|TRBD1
CATTQGARNQPQHF
TGTGCCACCACACAGGGGGCTCGCAATCAGCCCCAGCATTTT
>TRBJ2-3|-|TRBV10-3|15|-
CAISENRVPTGTQYF
TGTGCCATCAGTGAGAACAGGGTCCCGACAGGTACGCAGTATTTT
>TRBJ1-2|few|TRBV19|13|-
CASSIGGRSGYTF
TGTGCCAGTAGTATAGGTGGCAGAAGTGGCTACACCTTC
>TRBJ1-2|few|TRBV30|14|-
CAWSALLSTAFYTF
TGTGCCTGGAGTGCCCTCCTGTCAACAGCTTTCTACACCTTC